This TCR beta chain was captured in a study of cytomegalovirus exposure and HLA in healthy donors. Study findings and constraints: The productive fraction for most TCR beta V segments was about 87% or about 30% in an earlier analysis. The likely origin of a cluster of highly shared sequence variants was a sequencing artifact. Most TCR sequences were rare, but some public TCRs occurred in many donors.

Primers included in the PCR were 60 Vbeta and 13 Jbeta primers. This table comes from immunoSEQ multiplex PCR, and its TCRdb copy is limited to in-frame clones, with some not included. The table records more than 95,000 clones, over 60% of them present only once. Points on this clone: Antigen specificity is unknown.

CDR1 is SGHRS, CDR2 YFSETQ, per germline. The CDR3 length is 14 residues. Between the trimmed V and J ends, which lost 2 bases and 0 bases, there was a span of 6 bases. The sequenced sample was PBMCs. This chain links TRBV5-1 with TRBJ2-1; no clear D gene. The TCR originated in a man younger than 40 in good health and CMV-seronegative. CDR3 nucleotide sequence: TGCGCCAGCAGCTTACTTAACTCCTACAATGAGCAGTTCTTC. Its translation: CASSLLNSYNEQFF.